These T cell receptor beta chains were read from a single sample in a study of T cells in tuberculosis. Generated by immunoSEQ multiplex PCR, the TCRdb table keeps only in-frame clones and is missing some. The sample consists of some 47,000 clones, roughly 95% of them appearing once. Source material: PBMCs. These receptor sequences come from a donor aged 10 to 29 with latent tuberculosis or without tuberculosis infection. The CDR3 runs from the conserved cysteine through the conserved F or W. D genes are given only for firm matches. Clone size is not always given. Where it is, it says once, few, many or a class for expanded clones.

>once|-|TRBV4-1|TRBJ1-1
TGCGCCAGCAGCCAGGGGGGATGGGTGAACACTGAAGCTTTCTTT
CASSQGGWVNTEAFF
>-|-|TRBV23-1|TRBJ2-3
TGCGCCAGCTGGCGGGATACGCAGTATTTT
CASWRDTQYF
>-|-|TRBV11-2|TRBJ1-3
TGTGCCAGCAGCCCCGACTCTAGCTCTGGAAACACCATATATTTT
CASSPDSSSGNTIYF
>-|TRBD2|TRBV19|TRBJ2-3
TGTGCCAGTAGTGCACCGCTGCGGGAGGGTACAGATACGCAGTATTTT
CASSAPLREGTDTQYF
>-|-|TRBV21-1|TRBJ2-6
TGTGCCAGCAGCAAAGGTGGAGTCTCTGGGGCCAACGTCCTGACTTTC
CASSKGGVSGANVLTF
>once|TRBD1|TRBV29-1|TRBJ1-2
TGCAGCGTCGGGACAGGGAATGGCTACACCTTC
CSVGTGNGYTF
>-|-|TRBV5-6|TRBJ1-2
TGTGCCAGCAGCTTGGTTAGACAGATCTATGGCTACACCTTC
CASSLVRQIYGYTF
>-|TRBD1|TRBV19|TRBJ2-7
TGTGCCAGTAGTATGACAGGGGGCGTATACGAGCAGTACTTC
CASSMTGGVYEQYF
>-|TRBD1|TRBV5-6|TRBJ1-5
TGTGCCAGCAGTCAGAACCGGGACAGGGTTCAGCCCCAGCATTTT
CASSQNRDRVQPQHF
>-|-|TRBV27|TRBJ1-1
TGTGCCGTGGCCTCAGGGATACTGAACACTGAAGCTTTCTTT
CAVASGILNTEAFF
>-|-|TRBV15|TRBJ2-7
TGTGCCACCAGCAGATCTTCTACAGGGAACGAGCAGTACTTC
CATSRSSTGNEQYF
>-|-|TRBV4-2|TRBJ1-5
TGTGCCAGCAGCATAAACTATAGCAATCAGCCCCAGCATTTT
CASSINYSNQPQHF
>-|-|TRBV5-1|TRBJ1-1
TGCGCCAGCAGTTTGACAGTTGGCACTGAAGCTTTCTTT
CASSLTVGTEAFF
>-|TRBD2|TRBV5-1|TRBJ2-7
TGCGCCAGCAGCGCGACTAGCGGGAGCCCCTACGAGCAGTACTTC
CASSATSGSPYEQYF
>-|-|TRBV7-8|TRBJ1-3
TGTGCCAGCAGCACTACTGAGACCTCTGGAAACACCATATATTTT
CASSTTETSGNTIYF
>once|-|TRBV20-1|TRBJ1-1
TGCAGTGCGAGCGTCGGGACTGAAGCTTTCTTT
CSASVGTEAFF
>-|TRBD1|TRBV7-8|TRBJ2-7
TGTGCCAGCAGCATACAGGGGGCGGACGAGCAGTACTTC
CASSIQGADEQYF
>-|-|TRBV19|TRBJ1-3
TGTGCCAGTAGTCCCGGACAGAGCTCTGGAAACACCATATATTTT
CASSPGQSSGNTIYF
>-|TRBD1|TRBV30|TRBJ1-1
TGTGCCGAGGACAGGGGCGAGGTGAACACTGAAGCTTTCTTT
CAEDRGEVNTEAFF
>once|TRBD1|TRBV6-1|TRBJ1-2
TGTGCCAGCAGTTTGGACAGGGATGACTATGGCTACACCTTC
CASSLDRDDYGYTF
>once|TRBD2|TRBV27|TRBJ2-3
TGTGCCAGCAGTTCCTTTAGCGGGGGAGTGGCAGATACGCAGTATTTT
CASSSFSGGVADTQYF
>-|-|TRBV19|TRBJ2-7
TGTGCCAGTATAGCGGCCCGGACGGGCTCCTACGAGCAGTACTTC
CASIAARTGSYEQYF
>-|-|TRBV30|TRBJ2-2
TGTGCCTGGAGCTCCGACCACACAGGGAATTCGAACACCGGGGAGCTGTTTTTT
CAWSSDHTGNSNTGELFF
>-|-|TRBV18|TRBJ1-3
TGTGCCAGCTCACCAGTAGATCGCGGGGGCTCTGGAAACACCATATATTTT
CASSPVDRGGSGNTIYF
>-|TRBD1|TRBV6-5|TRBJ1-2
TGTGCCAGCACCCCACGCGGACAGGGAACTTATGGCTACACCTTC
CASTPRGQGTYGYTF
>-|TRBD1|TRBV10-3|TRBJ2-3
TGTGCCATCAGTGAATCCGGGACAGGGTTTGGCACAGATACGCAGTATTTT
CAISESGTGFGTDTQYF
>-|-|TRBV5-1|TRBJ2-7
TGCGCCAGCAGCCCCTCTGACTGGCCCTCCTACGAGCAGTACTTC
CASSPSDWPSYEQYF